This T cell receptor beta chain appears in the sequencing data of a study of cytomegalovirus exposure and HLA in healthy donors. Broader study findings: A few chains linked to CMV were shown in vitro to be specific for CMV antigens. Most TCR beta V segments were productive about 87% or about 30% of the time in an earlier analysis.

Primers: 60 Vbeta forward and 13 Jbeta reverse. Assay: immunoSEQ multiplex PCR; the TCRdb copy retains only in-frame clones and omits some. The sample includes 130,000 or so clones, less than 80% seen only once; the top ten take 5.5% to 7%. This CDR3 region has 14 residues. The V gene's germline CDR1 is SGHRS and CDR2 YFSETQ. V was shortened by 3 bases and J by 1 base, with 10 bases between the two germline ends. In its sample, this clone was seen a few times. Antigen specificity is unknown. The sequenced sample was PBMCs. The TCR comes from a man aged 40-49 years in good health and CMV-seropositive. This sequence joins TRBV5-1 and TRBJ1-1; D possibly corresponds to TRBD1 (6 bases). CDR3 nucleotides: TGCGCCAGCAGCTCGCGGACAGCGAACACTGAAGCTTTCTTT. It codes for CASSSRTANTEAFF.